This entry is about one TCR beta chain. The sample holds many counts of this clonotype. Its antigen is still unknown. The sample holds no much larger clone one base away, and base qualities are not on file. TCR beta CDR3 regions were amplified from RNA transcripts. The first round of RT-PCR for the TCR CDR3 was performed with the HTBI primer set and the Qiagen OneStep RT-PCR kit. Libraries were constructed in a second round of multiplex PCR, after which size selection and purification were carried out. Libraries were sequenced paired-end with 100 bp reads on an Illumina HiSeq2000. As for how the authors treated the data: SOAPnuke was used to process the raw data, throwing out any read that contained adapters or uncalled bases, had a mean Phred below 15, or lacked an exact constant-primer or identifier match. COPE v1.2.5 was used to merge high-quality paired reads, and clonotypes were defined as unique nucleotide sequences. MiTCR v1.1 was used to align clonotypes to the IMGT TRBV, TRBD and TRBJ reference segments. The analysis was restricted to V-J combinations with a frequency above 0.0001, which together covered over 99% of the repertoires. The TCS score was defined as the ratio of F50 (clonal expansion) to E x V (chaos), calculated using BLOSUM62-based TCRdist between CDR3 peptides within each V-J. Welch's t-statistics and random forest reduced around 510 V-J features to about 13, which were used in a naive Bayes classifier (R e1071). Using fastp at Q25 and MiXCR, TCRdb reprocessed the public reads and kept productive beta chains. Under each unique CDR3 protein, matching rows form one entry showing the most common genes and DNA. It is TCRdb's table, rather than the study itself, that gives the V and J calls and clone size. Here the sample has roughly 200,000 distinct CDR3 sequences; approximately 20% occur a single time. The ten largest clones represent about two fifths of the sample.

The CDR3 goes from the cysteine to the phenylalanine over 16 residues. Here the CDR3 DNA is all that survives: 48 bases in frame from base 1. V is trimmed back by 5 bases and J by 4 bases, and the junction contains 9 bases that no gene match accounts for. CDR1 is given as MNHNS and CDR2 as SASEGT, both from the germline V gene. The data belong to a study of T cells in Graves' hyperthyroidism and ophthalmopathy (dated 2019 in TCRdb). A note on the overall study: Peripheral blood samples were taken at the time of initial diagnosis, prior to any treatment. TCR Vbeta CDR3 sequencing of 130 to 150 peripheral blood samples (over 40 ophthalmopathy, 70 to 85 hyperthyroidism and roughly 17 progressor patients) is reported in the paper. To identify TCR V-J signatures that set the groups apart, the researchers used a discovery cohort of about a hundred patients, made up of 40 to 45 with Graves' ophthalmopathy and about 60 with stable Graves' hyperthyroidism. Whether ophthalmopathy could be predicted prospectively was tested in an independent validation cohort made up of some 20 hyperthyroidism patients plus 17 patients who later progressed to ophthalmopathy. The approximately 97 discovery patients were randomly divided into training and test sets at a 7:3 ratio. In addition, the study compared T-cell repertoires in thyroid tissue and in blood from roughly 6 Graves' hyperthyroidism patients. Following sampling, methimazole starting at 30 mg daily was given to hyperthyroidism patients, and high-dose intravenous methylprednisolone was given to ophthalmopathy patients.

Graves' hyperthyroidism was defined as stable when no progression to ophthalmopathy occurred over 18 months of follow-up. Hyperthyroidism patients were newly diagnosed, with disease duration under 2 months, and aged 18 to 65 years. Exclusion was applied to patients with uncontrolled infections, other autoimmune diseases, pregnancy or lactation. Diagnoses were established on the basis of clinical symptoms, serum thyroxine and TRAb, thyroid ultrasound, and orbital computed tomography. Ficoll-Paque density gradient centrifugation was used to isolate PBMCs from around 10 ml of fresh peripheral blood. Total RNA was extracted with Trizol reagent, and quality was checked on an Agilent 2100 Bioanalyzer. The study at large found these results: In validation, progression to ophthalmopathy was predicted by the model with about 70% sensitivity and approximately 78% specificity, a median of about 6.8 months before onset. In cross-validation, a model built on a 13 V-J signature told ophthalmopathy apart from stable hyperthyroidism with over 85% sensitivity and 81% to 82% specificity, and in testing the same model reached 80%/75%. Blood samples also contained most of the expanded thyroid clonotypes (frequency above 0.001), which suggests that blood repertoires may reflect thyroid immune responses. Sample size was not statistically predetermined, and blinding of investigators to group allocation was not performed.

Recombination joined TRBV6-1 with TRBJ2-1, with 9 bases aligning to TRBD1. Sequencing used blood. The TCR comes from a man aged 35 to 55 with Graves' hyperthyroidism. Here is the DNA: TGTGCCAGCAGTTCGTCGGACAGGGGTTCTTACAATGAGCAGTTCTTC. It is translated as CASSSSDRGSYNEQFF.